These 21 T cell receptor beta chains were sequenced from one sample in a study of blood T cells in healthy people across ages. The second PCR ran about 6 to 11 cycles with a sample-barcoded 5' primer and J-beta primers. TCRdb ran MiXCR on the 5' RACE reads and lists one entry per CDR3 protein. The data contain some 890,000 distinct CDR3 sequences, about 27% of them singletons. The same specimen was also included in a second study, on T cells of mothers and their children.

The sequencing input was blood. The receptors come from a woman aged 40 to 50 in good health.

This clonotype was detected a few times. This rearrangement joins TRBV14 to TRBJ2-7; D possibly corresponds to TRBD1 (5 bases). Per the germline V gene, CDR1 is SGHDN and CDR2 is FVKESK. CDR3 length: 15 amino acids. V gave up 4 bases and J gave up 5 bases, with 18 bases separating them. This chain's CDR3 is CASSPLTGSIHEQYF. DNA of the CDR3: TGTGCCAGCAGCCCCTTAACAGGCTCAATCCACGAGCAGTACTTC. Full variable domain (missing parts from reference TRBV14 and TRBJ2-7): EAGVTQFPSHSVIEKGQTVTLRCDPISGHDNLYWYRRVMGKEIKFLLHFVKESKQDESGMPNNRFLAERTGGTYSTLKVQPAELEDSGVYFCASSPLTGSIHEQYFGPGTRLTVT.

The genes are TRBV4-1 and TRBJ1-1; 8 bases are shared with TRBD1. The junction had 6 bases not matched to a gene; V was cut back by 5 bases and J by 7 bases. This CDR3 comprises 13 residues. Per the germline V gene, CDR1 is MGHRA and CDR2 is YSYEKL. This CDR3 is CASSALQGGEAFF. The CDR3 DNA is TGCGCCAGCAGCGCCTTACAGGGGGGTGAAGCTTTCTTT.

The J gene is TRBJ2-2, the V gene TRBV30, with 8 bases lining up with TRBD2. Germline V gives CDR1 GTSNPN, CDR2 SVGIG (reference sequence). V lost 6 bases and J lost 1; bases outside the gene matches: 7. The CDR3 sequence is 15 residues long. The CDR3 here is CACGRGGQNTGELFF. In DNA form, the CDR3 reads TGTGCCTGCGGGCGCGGGGGGCAGAACACCGGGGAGCTGTTTTTT.

This clonotype was seen many times. The genes are TRBV20-1 and TRBJ2-7; 9 bases align to TRBD2. The CDR3 has 14 residues. The trim removed 3 bases at V and 2 bases at J, leaving 5 bases unmatched. CDR1 and CDR2 (germline): DFQATT, SNEGSKA (reference sequence). In nucleotides, the CDR3 is TGCAGTGCTAGGGATAGCGGGGGAACCTACGAGCAGTACTTC. Protein sequence: CSARDSGGTYEQYF.

This clonotype was recorded a few times. The gene calls are TRBV6-2 or TRBV6-3 and TRBJ1-1; tentative D call: TRBD1 (5 bases). Trimming took 2 bases from V and 3 from J, leaving 13 bases between them. Germline CDR1 and CDR2: MNHEY and SVGEGT. The CDR3 sequence is 15 residues long. CDR3 in amino acids: CASSYDGAGYTEAFF. In DNA, the CDR3 is TGTGCCAGCAGTTACGATGGGGCAGGATACACTGAAGCTTTCTTT.

As concerns this clonotype: A clone one base away is much larger, so this may be a read error. The chain combines TRBV10-2 with TRBJ1-2; D call uncertain. The CDR3 length is 14 residues. Germline V gene sequence: CDR1 WSHSY, CDR2 SAAADI. DNA for the CDR3: TGCGCCAACAGTGAGGACCCAGCTAACTACGGCTACGCCTTC. This gives the protein CANSEDPANYGYAF.

The V call is TRBV7-2, the J call TRBJ2-3; the match to TRBD2 covers 11 bases. The CDR3 contains 15 residues. From germline, CDR1 is SGHTA and CDR2 FQGNSA. V was pared by 3 bases and J by 10 bases, with 9 bases of the junction left unmatched. Here the CDR3 reads CASSFATSGEGAQYF. The CDR3 bases are TGTGCCAGCAGCTTCGCGACTAGCGGGGAAGGGGCGCAGTATTTT.

On this clonotype itself: A much larger clone differs from this one at a single base, so this may be a read error. The chain carries TRBV2 and TRBJ2-4, with D possibly TRBD1 on 6 matching bases. The better agreement between TRBJ2-7 and the DNA end casts doubt on the J call. This CDR3 contains 13 residues. Germline V gene lookup returns CDR1 SNHLY and CDR2 FYNNEI. The CDR3 spells CASRGQTGYEQYF. The CDR3, as DNA: TGTGCCAGCCGGGGACAAACAGGATACGAGCAGTACTTC.

V usage is TRBV28 and J usage is TRBJ1-2; 11 bases line up with TRBD1. The germline gives CDR1 MDHEN, CDR2 SYDVKM. The CDR3 loop spans 16 amino acids. The V segment lost 6 bases and the J segment 4 bases; nucleotides outside the gene matches: 10. CDR3 coding DNA: TGTGCCAGCAGACGGACAGGGGGCGATAGGTGCTATGGCTACACCTTC. Amino acids: CASRRTGGDRCYGYTF.

The chain links TRBV10-3 to TRBJ1-2, with D perhaps TRBD1 (6 bases). The V end lost 5 bases, the J end lost 1 base, and 14 bases lay between the germline ends. Germline V gives CDR1 ENHRY, CDR2 SYGVKD. This CDR3 is built from 15 residues. The CDR3 sequence is CAISQNKGDNYGYTF. The DNA of the CDR3 is TGTGCCATCAGTCAGAACAAGGGGGATAACTATGGCTACACCTTC.

The table lists this clonotype with a few counts. The chain carries TRBV12-3 or TRBV12-4 and TRBJ1-2; D uncertain. The CDR3 totals 13 residues. V shed 0 bases and J shed 8 bases, with 10 bases lying between them. CDR3 DNA sequence: TGTGCCAGCAGTTTAGCGATTGGAGGGGGCTACACCTTC. It codes for CASSLAIGGGYTF.

This clonotype was picked up a small number of times. V usage is TRBV27 and J usage is TRBJ2-3; the D gene is possibly TRBD1 (5 bases). CDR1 is MNHEY, CDR2 SMNVEV, per germline (reference sequence). Trimming removed 5 bases from V and 0 bases from J, with 9 bases in between. This CDR3 spans 14 amino acids. CDR3 loop: CASSDSASTDTQYF. DNA for the CDR3: TGTGCCAGCAGTGACAGCGCTAGCACAGATACGCAGTATTTT.

The chain joins TRBV3-1 to TRBJ1-2; 8 nucleotides line up with TRBD1. This CDR3 comprises 16 residues. The V segment lost 0 bases and the J segment 4 bases; nucleotides outside the gene matches: 7. Germline V CDR1 and CDR2: LGHDT, YNNKEL (reference sequence). For the CDR3, the DNA is TGTGCCAGCAGCCAAGATCAGGGGGCCCCGCTCTATGGCTACACCTTC. Residues: CASSQDQGAPLYGYTF.

V gene TRBV5-1 combines with J gene TRBJ2-5, with D unclear. The end of the DNA is better explained by TRBJ2-1, so the J call may be wrong. The CDR3 has 12 residues. CDR1 is SGHRS, CDR2 YFSETQ, per germline. CDR3 loop: CASSILQETQFF. The DNA of the CDR3 is TGCGCCAGCAGCATACTTCAAGAGACCCAGTTCTTC.

This clonotype was observed a handful of times. J is TRBJ2-7 and V is TRBV28; TRBD1 is a possible D gene (6 bases). Deletions cut 6 bases from V and 0 bases from J, with 18 bases between. There are 16 residues in the CDR3. Germline V gene data show CDR1 as MDHEN and CDR2 as SYDVKM. The CDR3 DNA sequence: TGTGCCAGCAGGTCGGCAGGGGCGAGGAGCTCCTACGAGCAGTACTTC. Its translation: CASRSAGARSSYEQYF.

This clonotype was observed many times. The chain carries TRBV3-1 and TRBJ1-1; D not certain. Trimming pared 2 bases from V and 5 bases from J, leaving 6 bases between. Looked up from germline, CDR1 is LGHDT and CDR2 is YNNKEL (reference sequence). The CDR3 covers 12 residues. The CDR3 nucleotides are TGTGCCAGCAGCCAATTACGGACTGAAGCTTTCTTT. Translation: CASSQLRTEAFF.

The J gene is TRBJ2-7, the V gene TRBV9, with TRBD2 matching 9 bases. The CDR3 spans 18 residues. V was pared by 0 bases and J by 1 base, with 11 bases of the junction left unmatched. CDR1 SGDLS and CDR2 YYNGEE come from the germline V gene. The CDR3 is CASSVDASGEGISYEQYF. The CDR3 nucleotides read TGTGCCAGCAGCGTAGACGCTAGCGGGGAGGGTATTTCCTACGAGCAGTACTTC.

On this clonotype: A much larger clone differs from this one at a single base, so this may be a read error. The chain employs TRBV9 and TRBJ2-7, with D possibly being TRBD1 (6 bases). CDR1 and CDR2 from the germline V gene are SGDLS and YYNGEE. This CDR3 comprises 15 residues. V was cut by 4 bases and J by 7 bases, with 21 bases left in between. The CDR3 protein is CASSPLGTPYNEQYF. The CDR3 DNA reads TGTGCCAGCAGCCCCCTCGGGACACCCTACAATGAGCAGTACTTC.

This clonotype was picked up many times. The chain recombines TRBV12-3 or TRBV12-4 with TRBJ1-2; D not certain. The CDR3 is 17 residues long. Trimming left V 5 bases short and J 4 bases short, with 23 bases between. The CDR3 bases are TGTGCCAGCAGTCCGATTCGCCCCCAACTCCAAACCTATGGCTACACCTTC. This codes for CASSPIRPQLQTYGYTF.

A remark on this clonotype: It may be a read error: a sequence one base away is much more abundant. The chain uses TRBV29-1 and TRBJ2-1; 9 bases align to TRBD1. CDR3 length: 14 amino acids. Germline V CDR1 and CDR2: SQVTM, ANQGSEA. Trimming at V came to 4 bases and at J to 8 bases, leaving 9 bases not matched to a gene. CDR3 coding DNA: TGCAGCGTTGGTTCGGGACAGGGTCGCCATGAGCAGTTCTTC. Translated, it gives CSVGSGQGRHEQFF.

To note about this clonotype: A single base separates this from a much larger clone, so it may be a read error. The chain carries TRBV3-1 and TRBJ2-4; 7 nucleotides agree with TRBD2. The germline V gene encodes CDR1 LGHDT and CDR2 YNNKEL (reference sequence). CDR3 length: 13 amino acids. V shed 3 bases, J shed 13 bases, and the junction held 9 bases outside the gene matches. CDR3: CASSHGGGGAQYF. DNA for the CDR3: TGTGCCAGCAGCCACGGTGGGGGGGGAGCACAGTACTTC.